This T cell receptor (beta chain) was retrieved from a study of OX40 agonist ivuxolimab in advanced cancers. Anyone with autoimmune disease history or systemic immunosuppression was excluded. This clone was detected only once. Antigen: not known. Study-wide points: The study found among the lowest clonal expansion in partial responders at 0.1-3.0 mg/kg.

Only in-frame clones appear in the TCRdb table, and some are missing; sequencing was by immunoSEQ multiplex PCR. The sample shows some 50,000 clones, approximately 90% of them seen only once. This clonotype was obtained from an adult with an advanced solid tumor such as melanoma, head and neck, liver or kidney cancer. The sequencing here drew on CD4+ or CD8+ T cells sorted from blood, taken in a trial of the OX40 agonist ivuxolimab.

The CDR3 region has the DNA TGTGCCAGCAGCCGGGACCGGGGGGCTGAAGCTTTCTTT. Its protein is CASSRDRGAEAFF. The chain recombines TRBV7-3 with TRBJ1-1; perhaps TRBD1 as D (5 bases). CDR1 and CDR2 from the germline V gene are SGHTA and FQGTGA. Trimming took 5 bases from V and 6 from J, leaving 13 bases between them. This CDR3 is 13 amino acids long. Filled out from reference TRBV7-3 and TRBJ1-1, the complete variable domain reads GAGVSQTPSNKVTEKGKYVELRCDPISGHTALYWYRQSLGQGPEFLIYFQGTGAADDSGLPNDRFFAVRPEGSVSTLKIQRTERGDSAVYLCASSRDRGAEAFFGQGTRLTVV.